Reported below is one T cell receptor (beta chain). The antigen remains undetermined. Use of 60 Vbeta and 13 Jbeta primers characterized the PCR. Only in-frame clones appear in the TCRdb table, and some are missing; sequencing was by immunoSEQ multiplex PCR. The table has some 57,000 clones, more than 70% seen once. The sample comes from a study of cytomegalovirus exposure and HLA in healthy donors. Study-wide findings and caveats: Among the CMV-associated chains, a few were confirmed in vitro as specific for CMV antigens.

The germline V gene has CDR1 SGHDT and CDR2 YYEEEE. The trim removed 4 bases at V and 4 bases at J, leaving 3 bases unmatched. CDR3 length: 15 residues. Sequenced sample: PBMCs. This chain uses TRBV5-6 with TRBJ2-1, with TRBD2 matching over 12 bases. The sequence was obtained from a woman aged 25 to 39 in good health and CMV-seronegative. The chain's CDR3 is CASSPGLAGYNEQFF. The CDR3 nucleotides read TGTGCCAGCAGCCCTGGACTAGCGGGATACAATGAGCAGTTCTTC.